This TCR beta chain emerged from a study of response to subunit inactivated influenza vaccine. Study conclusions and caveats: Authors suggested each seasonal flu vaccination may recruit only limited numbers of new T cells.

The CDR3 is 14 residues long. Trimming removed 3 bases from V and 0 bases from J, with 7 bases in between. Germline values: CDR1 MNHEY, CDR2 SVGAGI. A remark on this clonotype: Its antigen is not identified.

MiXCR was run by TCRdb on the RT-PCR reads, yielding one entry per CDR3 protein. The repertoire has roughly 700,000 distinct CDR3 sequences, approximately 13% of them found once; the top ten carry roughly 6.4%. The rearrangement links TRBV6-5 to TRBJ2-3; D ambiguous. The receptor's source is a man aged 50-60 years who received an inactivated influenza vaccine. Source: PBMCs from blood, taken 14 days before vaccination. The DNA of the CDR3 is TGTGCCAGCAGTTATTTCGCTAGCACAGATACGCAGTATTTT. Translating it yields CASSYFASTDTQYF.